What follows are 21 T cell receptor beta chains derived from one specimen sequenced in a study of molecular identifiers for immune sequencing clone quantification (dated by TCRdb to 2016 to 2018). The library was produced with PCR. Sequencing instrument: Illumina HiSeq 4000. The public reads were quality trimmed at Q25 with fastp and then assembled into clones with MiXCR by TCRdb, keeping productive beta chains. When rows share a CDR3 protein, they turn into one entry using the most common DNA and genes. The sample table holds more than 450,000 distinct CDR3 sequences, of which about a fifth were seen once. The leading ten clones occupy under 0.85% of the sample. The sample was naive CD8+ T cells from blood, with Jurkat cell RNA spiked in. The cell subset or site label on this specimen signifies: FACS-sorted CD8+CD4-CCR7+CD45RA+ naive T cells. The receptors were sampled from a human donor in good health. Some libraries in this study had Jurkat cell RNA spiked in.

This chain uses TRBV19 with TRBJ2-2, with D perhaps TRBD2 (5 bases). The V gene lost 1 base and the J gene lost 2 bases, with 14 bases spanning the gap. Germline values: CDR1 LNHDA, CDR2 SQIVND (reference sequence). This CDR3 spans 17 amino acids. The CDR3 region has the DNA TGTGCCAGTAGTATAGCATCCTGGGAGAGTAACACCGGGGAGCTGTTTTTT. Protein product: CASSIASWESNTGELFF. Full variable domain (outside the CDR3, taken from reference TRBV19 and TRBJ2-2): DGGITQSPKYLFRKEGQNVTLSCEQNLNHDAMYWYRQDPGQGLRLIYYSQIVNDFQKGDIAEGYSVSREKKESFPLTVTSAQKNPTAFYLCASSIASWESNTGELFFGEGSRLTVL.

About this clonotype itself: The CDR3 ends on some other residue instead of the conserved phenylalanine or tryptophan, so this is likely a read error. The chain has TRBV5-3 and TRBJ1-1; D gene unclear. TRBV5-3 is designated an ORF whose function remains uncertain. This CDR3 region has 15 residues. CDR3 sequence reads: CASSLFGGSNTEAFS. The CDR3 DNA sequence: TGTGCCAGCAGCTTGTTCGGAGGCTCGAACACTGAAGCTTTCTCT.

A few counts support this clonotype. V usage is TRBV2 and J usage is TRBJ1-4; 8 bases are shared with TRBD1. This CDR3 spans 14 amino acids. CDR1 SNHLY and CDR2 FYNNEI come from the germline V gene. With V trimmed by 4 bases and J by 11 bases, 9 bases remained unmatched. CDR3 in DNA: TGTGCCAGCAGTGGGACAGGGAACGTGTGGAAACTGTTTTTT. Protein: CASSGTGNVWKLFF. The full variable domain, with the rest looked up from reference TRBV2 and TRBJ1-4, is EPEVTQTPSHQVTQMGQEVILRCVPISNHLYFYWYRQILGQKVEFLVSFYNNEISEKSEIFDDQFSVERPDGSNFTLKIRSTKLEDSAMYFCASSGTGNVWKLFFGSGTQLSVL.

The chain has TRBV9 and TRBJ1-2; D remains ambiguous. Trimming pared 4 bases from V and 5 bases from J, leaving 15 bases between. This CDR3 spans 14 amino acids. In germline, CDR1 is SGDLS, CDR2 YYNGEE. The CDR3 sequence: CASSSPGLRYGYTF. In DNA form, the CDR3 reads TGTGCCAGCAGCTCCCCCGGACTGAGATATGGCTACACCTTC. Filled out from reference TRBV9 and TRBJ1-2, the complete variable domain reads DSGVTQTPKHLITATGQRVTLRCSPRSGDLSVYWYQQSLDQGLQFLIQYYNGEERAKGNILERFSAQQFPDLHSELNLSSLELGDSALYFCASSSPGLRYGYTFGSGTRLTVV.

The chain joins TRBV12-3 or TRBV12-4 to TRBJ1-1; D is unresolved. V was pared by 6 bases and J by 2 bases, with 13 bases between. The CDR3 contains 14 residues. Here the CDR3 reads CASSETIRNTEAFF. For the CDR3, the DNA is TGTGCCAGCAGCGAAACAATTAGAAACACTGAAGCTTTCTTT.

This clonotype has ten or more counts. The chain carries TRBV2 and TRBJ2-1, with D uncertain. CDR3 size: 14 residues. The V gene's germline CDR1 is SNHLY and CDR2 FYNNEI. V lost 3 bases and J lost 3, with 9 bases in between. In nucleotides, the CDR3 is TGTGCCAGCAGTGAGTGGACCGACTACAATGAGCAGTTCTTC. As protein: CASSEWTDYNEQFF.

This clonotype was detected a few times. DNA of the CDR3: TGTGCCAGTAGTTGGGCCGGATTAAGAAATGAGCAGTTCTTC. Translated, it gives CASSWAGLRNEQFF. The chain is built from TRBV19 and TRBJ2-1; D unresolved. Germline CDR1 LNHDA, CDR2 SQIVND (reference sequence). The CDR3 covers 14 residues. Trimming cost V 5 bases and J 7 bases, with 15 bases left between them.

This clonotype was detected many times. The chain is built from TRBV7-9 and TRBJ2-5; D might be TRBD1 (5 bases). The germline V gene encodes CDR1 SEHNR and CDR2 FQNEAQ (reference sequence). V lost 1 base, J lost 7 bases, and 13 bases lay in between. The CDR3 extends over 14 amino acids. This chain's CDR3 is CASSLEGLSATQYF. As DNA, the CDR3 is TGTGCCAGCAGCTTAGAGGGGCTCTCAGCGACCCAGTACTTC.

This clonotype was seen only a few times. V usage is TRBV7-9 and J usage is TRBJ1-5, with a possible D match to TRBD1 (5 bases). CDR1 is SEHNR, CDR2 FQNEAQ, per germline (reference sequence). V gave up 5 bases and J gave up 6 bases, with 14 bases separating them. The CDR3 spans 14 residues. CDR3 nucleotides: TGTGCCAGCAGCGACGGGGCCGATATTCAGCCCCAGCATTTT. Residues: CASSDGADIQPQHF.

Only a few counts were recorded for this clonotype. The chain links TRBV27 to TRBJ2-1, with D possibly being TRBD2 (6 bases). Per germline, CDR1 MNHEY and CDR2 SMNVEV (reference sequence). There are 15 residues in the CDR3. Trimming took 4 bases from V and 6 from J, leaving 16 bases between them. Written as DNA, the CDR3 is TGTGCCAGCAGTTGGGAAGCGCCGGGAGCCAATGAGCAGTTCTTC. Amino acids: CASSWEAPGANEQFF.

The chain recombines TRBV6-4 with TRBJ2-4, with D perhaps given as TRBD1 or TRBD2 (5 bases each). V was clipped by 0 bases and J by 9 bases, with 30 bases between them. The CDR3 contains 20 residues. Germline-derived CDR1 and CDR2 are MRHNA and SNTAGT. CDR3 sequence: CASSDSVMAVEIGEGVIQYF. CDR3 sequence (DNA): TGTGCCAGCAGTGACTCCGTAATGGCTGTGGAAATCGGGGAAGGGGTCATTCAGTACTTC.

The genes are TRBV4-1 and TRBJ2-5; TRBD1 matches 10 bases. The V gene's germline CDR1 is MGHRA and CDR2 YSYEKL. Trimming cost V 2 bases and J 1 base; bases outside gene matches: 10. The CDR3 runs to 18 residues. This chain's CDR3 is CASSQRSPGQGFQETQYF. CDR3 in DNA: TGCGCCAGCAGCCAACGTAGTCCGGGACAGGGGTTCCAAGAGACCCAGTACTTC.

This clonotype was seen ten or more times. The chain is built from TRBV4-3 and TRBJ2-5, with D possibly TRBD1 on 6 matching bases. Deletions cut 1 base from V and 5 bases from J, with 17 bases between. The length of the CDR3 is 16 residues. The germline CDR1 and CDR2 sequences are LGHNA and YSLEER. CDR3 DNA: TGCGCCAGCAGCCAAGCAGTGTCAGGGGCGTTCGAGACCCAGTACTTC. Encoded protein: CASSQAVSGAFETQYF.

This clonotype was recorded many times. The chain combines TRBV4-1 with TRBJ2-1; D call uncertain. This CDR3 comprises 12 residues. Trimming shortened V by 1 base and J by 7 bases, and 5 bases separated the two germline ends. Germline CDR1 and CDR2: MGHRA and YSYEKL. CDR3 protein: CASSQAGNEQFF. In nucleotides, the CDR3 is TGCGCCAGCAGCCAAGCAGGAAATGAGCAGTTCTTC.

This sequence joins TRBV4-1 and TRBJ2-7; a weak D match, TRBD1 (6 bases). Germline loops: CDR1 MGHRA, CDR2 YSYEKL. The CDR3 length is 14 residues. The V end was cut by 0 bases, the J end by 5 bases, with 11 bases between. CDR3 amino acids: CASSQEGRGNEQYF. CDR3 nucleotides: TGCGCCAGCAGCCAAGAAGGCAGGGGAAACGAGCAGTACTTC.

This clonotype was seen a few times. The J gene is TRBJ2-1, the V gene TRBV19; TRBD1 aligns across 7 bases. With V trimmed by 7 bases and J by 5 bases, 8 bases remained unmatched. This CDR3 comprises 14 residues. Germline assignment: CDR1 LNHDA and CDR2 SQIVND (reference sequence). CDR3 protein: CASTTDRRHNEQFF. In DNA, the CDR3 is TGTGCCAGTACCACGGACAGGCGCCACAATGAGCAGTTCTTC.

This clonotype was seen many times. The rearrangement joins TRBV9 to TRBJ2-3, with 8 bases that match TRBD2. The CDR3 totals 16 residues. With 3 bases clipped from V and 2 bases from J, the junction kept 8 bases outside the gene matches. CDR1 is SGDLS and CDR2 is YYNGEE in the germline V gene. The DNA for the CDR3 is TGTGCCAGCAGCGAGGGGGTAGCGGGGACCACAGATACGCAGTATTTT. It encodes CASSEGVAGTTDTQYF.

The DNA for the CDR3 is TGCAGCGTTGAAAGTCAGGGCTACACCGGGGAGCTGTTTTTT. Its translation: CSVESQGYTGELFF. This chain links TRBV29-1 with TRBJ2-2; D perhaps matches TRBD1 (5 bases). Germline V gene data show CDR1 as SQVTM and CDR2 as ANQGSEA. This CDR3 has 14 amino acids. Trimming pared 2 bases from V and 3 bases from J, leaving 10 bases between.

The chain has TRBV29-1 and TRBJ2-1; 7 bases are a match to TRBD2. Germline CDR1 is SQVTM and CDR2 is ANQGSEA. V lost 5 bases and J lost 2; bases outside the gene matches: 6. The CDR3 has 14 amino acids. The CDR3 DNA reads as TGCAGCGTTCCTGCTGGGGGGGCCTACAATGAGCAGTTCTTC. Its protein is CSVPAGGAYNEQFF.

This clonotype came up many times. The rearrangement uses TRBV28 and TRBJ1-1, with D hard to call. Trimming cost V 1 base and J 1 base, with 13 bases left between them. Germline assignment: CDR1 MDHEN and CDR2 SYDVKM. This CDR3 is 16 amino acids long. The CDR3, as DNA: TGTGCCAGCAGTTTATTCTTTGCGGGCCGGAACACTGAAGCTTTCTTT. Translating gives CASSLFFAGRNTEAFF.

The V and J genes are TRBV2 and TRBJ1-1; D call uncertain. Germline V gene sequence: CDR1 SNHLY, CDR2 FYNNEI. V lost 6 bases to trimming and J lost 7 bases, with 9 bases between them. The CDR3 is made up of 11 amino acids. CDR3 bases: TGTGCCAGCAGCAATTGGTATGAAGCTTTCTTT. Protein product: CASSNWYEAFF.